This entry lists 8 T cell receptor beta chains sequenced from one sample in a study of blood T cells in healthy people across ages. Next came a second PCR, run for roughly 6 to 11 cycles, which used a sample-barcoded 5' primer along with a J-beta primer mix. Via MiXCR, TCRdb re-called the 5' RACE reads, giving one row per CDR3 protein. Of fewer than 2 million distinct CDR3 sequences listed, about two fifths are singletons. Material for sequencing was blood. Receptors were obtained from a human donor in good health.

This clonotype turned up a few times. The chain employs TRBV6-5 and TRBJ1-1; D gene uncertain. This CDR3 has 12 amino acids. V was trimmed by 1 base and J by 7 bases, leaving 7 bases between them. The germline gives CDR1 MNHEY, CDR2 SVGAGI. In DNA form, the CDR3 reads TGTGCCAGCAGTTACTTAGACGGTGAAGCTTTCTTT. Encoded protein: CASSYLDGEAFF.

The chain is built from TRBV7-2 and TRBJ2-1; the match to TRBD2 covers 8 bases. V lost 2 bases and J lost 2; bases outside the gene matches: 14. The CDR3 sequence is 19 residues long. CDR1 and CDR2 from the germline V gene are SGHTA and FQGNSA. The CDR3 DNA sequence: TGTGCCAGCAGCTTATCGCTCAAGCGGGGGAGGCCAACCTACAATGAGCAGTTCTTC. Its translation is CASSLSLKRGRPTYNEQFF.

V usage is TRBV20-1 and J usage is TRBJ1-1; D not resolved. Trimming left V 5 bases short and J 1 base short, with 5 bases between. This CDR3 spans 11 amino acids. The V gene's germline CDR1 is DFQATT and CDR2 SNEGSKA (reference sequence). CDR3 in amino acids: CSASENTEAFF. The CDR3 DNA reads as TGCAGTGCTTCAGAGAACACTGAAGCTTTCTTT.

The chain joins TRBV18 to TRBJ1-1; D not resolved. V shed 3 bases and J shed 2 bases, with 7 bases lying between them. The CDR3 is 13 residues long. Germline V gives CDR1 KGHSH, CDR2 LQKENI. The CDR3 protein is CASSPSDNTEAFF. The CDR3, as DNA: TGTGCCAGCTCACCTTCAGATAACACTGAAGCTTTCTTT.

This CDR3 is CASRNSGTGGIDTQYF. The DNA of the CDR3 is TGTGCCAGCAGGAACTCCGGGACAGGGGGTATAGATACGCAGTATTTT. J is TRBJ2-3 and V is TRBV3-1, with 11 nucleotides matching TRBD1. CDR1 is LGHDT, CDR2 YNNKEL, per germline (reference sequence). The ends lost 6 bases at V and 5 bases at J; junction bases unmatched: 10. CDR3 size: 16 residues.

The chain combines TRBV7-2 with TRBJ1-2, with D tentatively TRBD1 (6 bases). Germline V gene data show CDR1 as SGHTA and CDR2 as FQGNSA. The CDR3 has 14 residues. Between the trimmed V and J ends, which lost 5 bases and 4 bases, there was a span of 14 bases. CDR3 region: CASSRKGGPYGYTF. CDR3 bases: TGTGCCAGCAGCCGCAAGGGGGGCCCCTATGGCTACACCTTC.

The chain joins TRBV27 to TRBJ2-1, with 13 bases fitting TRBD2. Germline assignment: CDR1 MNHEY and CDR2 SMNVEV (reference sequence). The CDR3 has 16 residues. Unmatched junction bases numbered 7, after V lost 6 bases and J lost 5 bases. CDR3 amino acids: CASSPRLAGGHNEQFF. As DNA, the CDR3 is TGTGCCAGCAGCCCAAGACTAGCGGGGGGCCACAATGAGCAGTTCTTC.

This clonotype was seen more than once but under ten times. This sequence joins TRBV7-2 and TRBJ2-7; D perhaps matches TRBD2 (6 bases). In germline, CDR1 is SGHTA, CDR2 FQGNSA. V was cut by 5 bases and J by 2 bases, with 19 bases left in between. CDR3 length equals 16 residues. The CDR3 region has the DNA TGTGCCAGCAGCCCTACCTCGGGACTGCAAACCTACGAGCAGTACTTC. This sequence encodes CASSPTSGLQTYEQYF.